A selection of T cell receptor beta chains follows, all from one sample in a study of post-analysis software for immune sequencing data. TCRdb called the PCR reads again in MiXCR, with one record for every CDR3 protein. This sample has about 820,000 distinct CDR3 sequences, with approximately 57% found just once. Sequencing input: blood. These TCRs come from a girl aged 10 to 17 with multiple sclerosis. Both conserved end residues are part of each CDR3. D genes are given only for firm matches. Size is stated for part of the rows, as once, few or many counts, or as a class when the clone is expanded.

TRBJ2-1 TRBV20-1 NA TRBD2 TGCAGTGCTAGAGAAGGCGGGGGGGCCTTCTATGAGCAGTTCTTC CSAREGGGAFYEQFF
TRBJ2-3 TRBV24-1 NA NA TGTGCCACCGGAAGCGACAGCACAGATACGCAGTATTTT CATGSDSTDTQYF
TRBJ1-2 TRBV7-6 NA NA TGTGCCAGCAGCTCCGAGGGATTGACCGAAGGGTATGGCTACACCTTC CASSSEGLTEGYGYTF
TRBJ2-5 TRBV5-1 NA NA TGCGCCAGCAGCATGGGACTGTACCAAGAGACCCAGTACTTC CASSMGLYQETQYF
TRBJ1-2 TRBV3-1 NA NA TGTGCCAGCAGCCAGGGCGGAATCGGCGGCTACACCTTC CASSQGGIGGYTF
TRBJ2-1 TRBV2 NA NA TGTGCCAGCAGTGTCTCGGATCTGGAGCAGTTCTTC CASSVSDLEQFF
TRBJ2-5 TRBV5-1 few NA TGCGCCAGCAGCTTGAGCCCTCGGGGGTCCGGAGAGACCCAGTACTTC CASSLSPRGSGETQYF
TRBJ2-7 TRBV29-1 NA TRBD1 TGCAGCGTGGCGCGGTCACAGGGGGCCTACGAGCGGTACTTC CSVARSQGAYERYF
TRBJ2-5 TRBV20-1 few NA TGCAGTGCTAGAGACATAGCGGAGCAAGAGACCCAGTACTTC CSARDIAEQETQYF
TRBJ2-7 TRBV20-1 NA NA TGCAGTGCTAGAGAAGTCGGGGAGCAGTACTTC CSAREVGEQYF
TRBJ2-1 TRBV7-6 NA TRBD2 TGTGCCAGCAGCCCAAGACCGACTAGCGCCTTTAGCTCCTACAATGAGCAGTTCTTC CASSPRPTSAFSSYNEQFF
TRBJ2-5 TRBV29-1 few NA TGCAGCGCCGACCCGGTGACTAGAGTGTTAGAGACCCAGTACTTC CSADPVTRVLETQYF
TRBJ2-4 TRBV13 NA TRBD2 TGTGCCAGCAGCGCGACTAGCGGAGCCAAAAACATTCAGTACTTC CASSATSGAKNIQYF
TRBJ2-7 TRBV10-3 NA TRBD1 TGTGCCATCAGTGTAGGAATGGACAGGGCGGCCTACGAGCAGTACTTC CAISVGMDRAAYEQYF
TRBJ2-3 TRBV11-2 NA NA TGTGCCAGCAGCTTAGGGGAAATAGTAGATACGCAGTATTTT CASSLGEIVDTQYF
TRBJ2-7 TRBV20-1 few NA TGCAGTGCTAGGAGTGTCGCCAGGACCTACGAGCAGTACTTC CSARSVARTYEQYF
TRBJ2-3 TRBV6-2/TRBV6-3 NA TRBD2 TGTGCCAGCAGTTCCAGCGGGAGTTCAGATACGCAGTATTTT CASSSSGSSDTQYF
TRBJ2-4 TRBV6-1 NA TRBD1 TGTGCCAGCAGGGGCAGACAGGGGATTGGAAACATTCAGTACTTC CASRGRQGIGNIQYF
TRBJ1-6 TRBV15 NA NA TGTGCCACCAGCAGAGGACAGGACGTTAATTCACCCCTCCACTTT CATSRGQDVNSPLHF
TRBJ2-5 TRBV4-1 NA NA TGCGCCAGCAGCCAAGAGACCCCCAGGAGGGGGACCCAGTACTTC CASSQETPRRGTQYF
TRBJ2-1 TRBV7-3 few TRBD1 TGTGCCAGCAGCCCCTCAAGCGAGGACAGGGTTAGTGTCAATGAGCAGTTCTTC CASSPSSEDRVSVNEQFF
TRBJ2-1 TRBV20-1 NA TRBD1 TGCAGTGCTGTACCATTCAGGGGGAAATCCTACAATGAGCAGTTCTTC CSAVPFRGKSYNEQFF
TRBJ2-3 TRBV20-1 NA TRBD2 TGCAGTGCCCGAACCCTACAAGGGACTAGCGAAGGAACAGATACGCAGTATTTT CSARTLQGTSEGTDTQYF
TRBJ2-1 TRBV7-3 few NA TGTGCCAGCAGCTTACTGGGGGCGGTATACAATGAGCAGTTCTTC CASSLLGAVYNEQFF
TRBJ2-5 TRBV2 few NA TGTGCCAGCAGTGAAGGGGGGATCGAGACCCAGTACTTC CASSEGGIETQYF
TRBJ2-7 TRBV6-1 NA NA TGTGCCAGCAGTGAAGTCCCTAGATCCTACGAGCAGTACTTC CASSEVPRSYEQYF
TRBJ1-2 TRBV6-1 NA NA TGTGCCAGCAGGTCATCCCGCGGACAGAATACTAACTATGGCTACACCTTC CASRSSRGQNTNYGYTF
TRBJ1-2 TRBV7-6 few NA TGTGCCAGCAGCTTAGCGTCAGTTGGCGGCCTTCGTGGCTACACCTTC CASSLASVGGLRGYTF
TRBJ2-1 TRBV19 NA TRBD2 TGTGCCAGTAGTATAATTCTAGCGGGAGGGAATGAGCAGTTCTTC CASSIILAGGNEQFF
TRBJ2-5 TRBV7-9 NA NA TGTGCCAGCAGCTTAGCGTCCCCAAACCAAGAGACCCAGTACTTC CASSLASPNQETQYF